Listed here are 31 T cell receptor beta chains from one sample, sequenced in a study of OX40 agonist ivuxolimab in advanced cancers. Library preparation employed the immunoSEQ multiplex PCR assay. Sourced from immuneACCESS, this table was stored by TCRdb with only in-frame sequences that have V and J called. A share of the clones is absent; for the studies checked, an unresolved V gene accounts for under half, and the remainder has no known explanation. The sample records around 31,000 clones, 90% to 95% of which are singletons. The ten most abundant clones make up approximately 25% of the sample. The source material was CD4+ or CD8+ T cells sorted from blood, sampled in a trial of the OX40 agonist ivuxolimab. Receptor source: an adult with an advanced solid tumor such as melanoma, head and neck, liver or kidney cancer.

The V and J genes are TRBV6-1 and TRBJ1-3; unclear D gene. The germline V and J ends were trimmed by 7 bases and 4 bases, with 14 bases remaining between them. The germline CDR1 and CDR2 sequences are MNHNS and SASEGT. CDR3 size: 14 residues. The CDR3 protein is CASKEGIFGNTIYF. The CDR3, as DNA: TGTGCCAGCAAGGAGGGAATCTTCGGAAACACCATATATTTT.

V usage is TRBV15 and J usage is TRBJ2-7; no clear D gene. The CDR3 sequence is 12 residues long. V was pared by 6 bases and J by 1 base, with 7 bases between. CDR1 is LNHNV and CDR2 is YYDKDF in the germline V gene (reference sequence). The CDR3 DNA follows: TGTGCCACCAGTTCACAGTCCTACGAGCAGTACTTC. Amino acid sequence: CATSSQSYEQYF.

This chain connects TRBV29-1 to TRBJ1-2, with 8 positions matching TRBD1. Germline lookup yields CDR1 SQVTM and CDR2 ANQGSEA. This CDR3 is built from 15 residues. V lost 0 bases to trimming and J lost 0 bases; unmatched junction nucleotides: 3. For the CDR3, the DNA is TGCAGCGTTGAAGATCCGGACAGGGCTAACTATGGCTACACCTTC. This encodes CSVEDPDRANYGYTF.

This sequence joins TRBV13 and TRBJ2-7; D uncertain. The CDR3 is 13 amino acids. Germline CDR1 reads PRHDT; CDR2 reads FYEKMQ (reference sequence). Deletions cut 0 bases from V and 3 bases from J, with 6 bases between. CDR3 loop: CASSLGGFYEQYF. CDR3 sequence (DNA): TGTGCCAGCAGCTTAGGAGGGTTCTACGAGCAGTACTTC.

The chain uses TRBV27 and TRBJ2-7, with D tentatively TRBD1 (6 bases). Germline values: CDR1 MNHEY, CDR2 SMNVEV (reference sequence). Trimming cost V 4 bases and J 1 base, with 11 bases left between them. The CDR3 length is 14 residues. The CDR3 region is CASSSRGPSYEQYF. The CDR3, as DNA: TGTGCCAGCAGTTCCAGGGGCCCATCCTACGAGCAGTACTTC.

The genes are TRBV2 and TRBJ1-1, with 7 bases fitting TRBD1. The CDR3 loop spans 13 amino acids. Germline V gene sequence: CDR1 SNHLY, CDR2 FYNNEI. After removal of 9 bases from V and 3 bases from J, the junction contained 7 bases not matched to a gene. In DNA, the CDR3 is TGTGCCAGGCCGACAGGGCTAGACACTGAAGCTTTCTTT. This translates into CARPTGLDTEAFF.

The chain uses TRBV4-1 and TRBJ2-7; TRBD1 matches 8 bases. Germline V gives CDR1 MGHRA, CDR2 YSYEKL. V trimming: 1 base; J trimming: 5 bases; junction bases outside the gene matches: 4. This CDR3 has 14 residues. CDR3 residues: CASSQVPQGDEQYF. CDR3 coding DNA: TGCGCCAGCAGCCAAGTACCACAGGGGGACGAGCAGTACTTC.

The chain is built from TRBV6-1 and TRBJ2-7, with D maybe TRBD2 (6 bases). Deletions cut 6 bases from V and 9 bases from J, with 15 bases between. Germline values: CDR1 MNHNS, CDR2 SASEGT. The CDR3 has 12 residues. DNA for the CDR3: TGTGCCAGCAGCTGGGACTTCTCAACGCAGTACTTC. This encodes CASSWDFSTQYF.

This clone was counted a few times. The rearrangement joins TRBV5-6 to TRBJ2-1; 10 bases align to TRBD1. This CDR3 has 14 residues. The germline gives CDR1 SGHDT, CDR2 YYEEEE. Losses at the gene ends were 4 bases for V and 8 bases for J; bases not matched to a gene: 6. CDR3 protein: CASSTGQGGYEQFF. In nucleotides, the CDR3 is TGTGCCAGCAGCACAGGACAGGGGGGCTATGAGCAGTTCTTC.

The rearrangement links TRBV27 to TRBJ1-1, with D maybe TRBD1 (6 bases). The CDR3 loop spans 13 amino acids. The germline V gene encodes CDR1 MNHEY and CDR2 SMNVEV (reference sequence). The germline V and J ends were trimmed by 0 bases and 8 bases, with 10 bases remaining between them. The CDR3 spells CASSLSLGGEAFF. CDR3 nucleotide sequence: TGTGCCAGCAGTTTATCGTTGGGGGGCGAAGCTTTCTTT.

This clone was observed a single time. The chain joins TRBV19 to TRBJ2-1, with D unclear. V was pared by 0 bases and J by 7 bases, with 7 bases between. The CDR3 is 13 amino acids. Germline lookup yields CDR1 LNHDA and CDR2 SQIVND (reference sequence). The CDR3 DNA follows: TGTGCCAGTAGTATAGATCTATATAATGAGCAGTTCTTC. It encodes CASSIDLYNEQFF. Full variable domain (remainder filled in from reference TRBV19 and TRBJ2-1): DGGITQSPKYLFRKEGQNVTLSCEQNLNHDAMYWYRQDPGQGLRLIYYSQIVNDFQKGDIAEGYSVSREKKESFPLTVTSAQKNPTAFYLCASSIDLYNEQFFGPGTRLTVL.

This clone appeared a few times. The J gene is TRBJ1-2, the V gene TRBV27, with no clear D. CDR1 and CDR2 from the germline V gene are MNHEY and SMNVEV (reference sequence). This CDR3 has 13 residues. V was trimmed by 3 bases and J by 2 bases, leaving 7 bases between them. This chain's CDR3 is CASSFGQNYGYTF. The CDR3 DNA sequence: TGTGCCAGCAGTTTTGGGCAAAACTATGGCTACACCTTC.

The chain uses TRBV15 and TRBJ1-1; the D gene is possibly TRBD1 (5 bases). V was cut by 8 bases and J by 3 bases, with 13 bases left in between. CDR1 is LNHNV and CDR2 is YYDKDF in the germline V gene (reference sequence). The CDR3 runs to 13 residues. DNA for the CDR3: TGTGCCACCGCCCGGGGGGTTGACACTGAAGCTTTCTTT. This codes for CATARGVDTEAFF.

The chain has TRBV7-2 and TRBJ2-1; D remains ambiguous. The V end lost 5 bases, the J end lost 4 bases, and 6 bases lay between the germline ends. Per the germline V gene, CDR1 is SGHTA and CDR2 is FQGNSA. The CDR3 loop spans 12 amino acids. DNA for the CDR3: TGTGCCAGCAGCCCGCATTACAATGAGCAGTTCTTC. This encodes CASSPHYNEQFF.

The rearrangement links TRBV19 to TRBJ2-7; D remains ambiguous. The CDR3 extends over 15 amino acids. Germline CDR1 LNHDA, CDR2 SQIVND (reference sequence). V was pared by 5 bases and J by 2 bases, with 16 bases between. CDR3 protein: CASSPAWYGAYEQYF. In DNA, the CDR3 is TGTGCCAGTAGTCCGGCTTGGTACGGAGCCTACGAGCAGTACTTC.

This clone was seen only a few times. The chain has TRBV5-4 and TRBJ2-7; the D is unclear. This CDR3 comprises 14 residues. Germline V gene sequence: CDR1 SGHNT, CDR2 YYREEE (reference sequence). Trimming pared 0 bases from V and 5 bases from J, leaving 12 bases between. CDR3 sequence: CASSLEGAFDEQYF. CDR3 nucleotide sequence: TGTGCCAGCAGCTTGGAGGGCGCGTTTGACGAGCAGTACTTC.

J is TRBJ1-4 and V is TRBV11-2; D is unclear. The germline V gene encodes CDR1 SGHAT and CDR2 FQNNGV. CDR3 length: 14 amino acids. Between the trimmed V and J ends, which lost 1 base and 8 bases, there was a span of 11 bases. In DNA form, the CDR3 reads TGTGCCAGCAGCTTAGGTGGTTCTAGGGAAAAACTGTTTTTT. As protein: CASSLGGSREKLFF.

This chain joins TRBV4-3 and TRBJ1-6; no clear D. Per the germline V gene, CDR1 is LGHNA and CDR2 is YSLEER. Trimming pared 0 bases from V and 8 bases from J, leaving 11 bases between. The CDR3 consists of 15 residues. CDR3 DNA sequence: TGCGCCAGCAGCCAAGAAACAGTGGGCCATTCACCCCTCCACTTT. It codes for CASSQETVGHSPLHF.

This clone was counted between two and nine times. The genes are TRBV18 and TRBJ1-1; TRBD1 is a possible D gene (5 bases). Trimming shortened V by 2 bases and J by 2 bases, and 6 bases separated the two germline ends. Germline V gene lookup returns CDR1 KGHSH and CDR2 LQKENI. The length of the CDR3 is 13 residues. In DNA, the CDR3 is TGTGCCAGCTCACCAGGGGGTAACACTGAAGCTTTCTTT. Amino acid sequence: CASSPGGNTEAFF.

J is TRBJ2-1 and V is TRBV7-9; 7 positions match TRBD2. The CDR3 spans 15 residues. Germline V lookup: CDR1 SEHNR, CDR2 FQNEAQ (reference sequence). V gave up 4 bases and J gave up 9 bases; unmatched junction bases: 12. The CDR3 loop reads CASSSRDGLGPEQFF. For the CDR3, the DNA is TGTGCCAGCAGCTCAAGGGACGGACTAGGCCCTGAGCAGTTCTTC. Using reference TRBV7-9 and TRBJ2-1 for the parts outside the CDR3, the full variable domain is DTGVSQNPRHKITKRGQNVTFRCDPISEHNRLYWYRQTLGQGPEFLTYFQNEAQLEKSRLLSDRFSAERPKGSFSTLEIQRTEQGDSAMYLCASSSRDGLGPEQFFGPGTRLTVL.

The CDR3 sequence: CAWTSTGELFF. CDR3 DNA sequence: TGTGCCTGGACAAGCACCGGGGAGCTGTTTTTT. The chain combines TRBV30 with TRBJ2-2, with D unclear. V gave up 4 bases and J gave up 4 bases, with 4 bases separating them. CDR1 and CDR2 (germline): GTSNPN, SVGIG (reference sequence). The CDR3 extends over 11 amino acids.

The CDR3 spells CAGAGVTYNEQFF. For the CDR3, the DNA is TGTGCCGGAGCGGGGGTAACCTACAATGAGCAGTTCTTC. The rearrangement links TRBV30 to TRBJ2-1; 8 bases line up with TRBD2. The CDR3 sequence is 13 residues long. Unmatched junction bases numbered 5, after V lost 8 bases and J lost 2 bases. The germline gives CDR1 GTSNPN, CDR2 SVGIG (reference sequence).

The chain recombines TRBV6-1 with TRBJ1-1; D unclear. This CDR3 region has 14 residues. Deletions cut 2 bases from V and 6 bases from J, with 13 bases between. CDR1 and CDR2 from the germline V gene are MNHNS and SASEGT. The CDR3 DNA is TGTGCCAGCAGTGAATTTTACGGCCGATCTGAAGCTTTCTTT. Translating it yields CASSEFYGRSEAFF.

The chain links TRBV9 to TRBJ2-2; the D is unclear. Germline V CDR1 and CDR2: SGDLS, YYNGEE. This CDR3 is built from 17 residues. The V gene lost 4 bases and the J gene lost 2 bases, with 18 bases spanning the gap. The CDR3 sequence is CASSRPLVETNTGELFF. CDR3 bases: TGTGCCAGCAGCCGCCCCTTAGTCGAAACCAACACCGGGGAGCTGTTTTTT.

The chain is built from TRBV28 and TRBJ1-3; D remains unclear. Germline CDR1 MDHEN, CDR2 SYDVKM. This CDR3 contains 14 residues. Trimming took off 6 bases at V and 2 bases at J, with 11 bases between the two ends. The CDR3 DNA follows: TGTGCCAGCAGACCGGACGGGGCTGGAAACACCATATATTTT. Translated: CASRPDGAGNTIYF. The full variable domain, in which reference TRBV28 and TRBJ1-3 provide the parts outside the CDR3, is DVKVTQSSRYLVKRTGEKVFLECVQDMDHENMFWYRQDPGLGLRLIYFSYDVKMKEKGDIPEGYSVSREKKERFSLILESASTNQTSMYLCASRPDGAGNTIYFGEGSWLTVV.

This chain links TRBV28 with TRBJ2-5; 8 bases align to TRBD1. CDR3 length: 14 amino acids. J lost 1 base, V lost 5 bases, and 3 bases had no gene match. Per germline, CDR1 MDHEN and CDR2 SYDVKM. As DNA, the CDR3 is TGTGCCAGCAGTCTTACAGGGGGCCAAGAGACCCAGTACTTC. This codes for CASSLTGGQETQYF.

V gene TRBV7-9 combines with J gene TRBJ2-1; D is undetermined. This CDR3 has 13 amino acids. Trimming took off 5 bases at V and 5 bases at J, with 10 bases between the two ends. The germline gives CDR1 SEHNR, CDR2 FQNEAQ (reference sequence). In DNA, the CDR3 is TGTGCCAGCAGCCGAAGACCCAACAATGAGCAGTTCTTC. Residues: CASSRRPNNEQFF.

The J gene is TRBJ1-5, the V gene TRBV2; D is perhaps TRBD1 (5 bases). V was cut by 4 bases and J by 1 base, with 17 bases left in between. In germline, CDR1 is SNHLY, CDR2 FYNNEI. The CDR3 has 17 residues. The CDR3 region is CASSVWRTPLSNQPQHF. For the CDR3, the DNA is TGTGCCAGCAGTGTGTGGAGGACACCTTTAAGCAATCAGCCCCAGCATTTT.

The V and J genes are TRBV9 and TRBJ1-2; the D is unclear. Germline V lookup: CDR1 SGDLS, CDR2 YYNGEE. Trimming stripped 0 bases from V and 4 bases from J, with 4 bases between. This CDR3 has 12 amino acids. The CDR3 DNA follows: TGTGCCAGCAGCGTAGGCGGCTATGGCTACACCTTC. Protein product: CASSVGGYGYTF.

J is TRBJ2-2 and V is TRBV9; D is unclear. The CDR3 is 12 residues long. Trimming cost V 0 bases and J 6 bases, with 3 bases left between them. Germline-derived CDR1 and CDR2 are SGDLS and YYNGEE. The CDR3: CASSVAAGELFF. The CDR3 nucleotides read TGTGCCAGCAGCGTAGCGGCCGGGGAGCTGTTTTTT.

This chain uses TRBV5-3 with TRBJ2-1; D not certain. TRBV5-3 is labeled an ORF, and its function is uncertain. Trimming pared 0 bases from V and 0 bases from J, leaving 10 bases between. This CDR3 is 16 amino acids long. The CDR3 DNA reads as TGTGCCAGAAGCTTGGAGGCGGTAGGCTCCTACAATGAGCAGTTCTTC. It encodes CARSLEAVGSYNEQFF.